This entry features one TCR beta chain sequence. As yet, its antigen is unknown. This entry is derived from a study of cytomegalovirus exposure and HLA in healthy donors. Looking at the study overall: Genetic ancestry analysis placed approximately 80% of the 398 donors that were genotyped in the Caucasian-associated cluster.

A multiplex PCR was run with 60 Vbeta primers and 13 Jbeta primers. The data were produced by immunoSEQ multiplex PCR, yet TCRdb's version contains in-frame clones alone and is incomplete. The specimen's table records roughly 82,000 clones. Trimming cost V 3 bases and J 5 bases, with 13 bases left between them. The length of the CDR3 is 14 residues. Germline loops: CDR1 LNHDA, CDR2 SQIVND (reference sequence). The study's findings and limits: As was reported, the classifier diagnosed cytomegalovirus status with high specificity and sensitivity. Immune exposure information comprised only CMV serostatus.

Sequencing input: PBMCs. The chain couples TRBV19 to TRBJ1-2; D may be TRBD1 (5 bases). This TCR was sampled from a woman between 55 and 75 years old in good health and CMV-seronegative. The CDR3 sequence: CASSIGAAGYGYTF. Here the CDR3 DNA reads TGTGCCAGTAGTATTGGGGCGGCGGGATATGGCTACACCTTC.